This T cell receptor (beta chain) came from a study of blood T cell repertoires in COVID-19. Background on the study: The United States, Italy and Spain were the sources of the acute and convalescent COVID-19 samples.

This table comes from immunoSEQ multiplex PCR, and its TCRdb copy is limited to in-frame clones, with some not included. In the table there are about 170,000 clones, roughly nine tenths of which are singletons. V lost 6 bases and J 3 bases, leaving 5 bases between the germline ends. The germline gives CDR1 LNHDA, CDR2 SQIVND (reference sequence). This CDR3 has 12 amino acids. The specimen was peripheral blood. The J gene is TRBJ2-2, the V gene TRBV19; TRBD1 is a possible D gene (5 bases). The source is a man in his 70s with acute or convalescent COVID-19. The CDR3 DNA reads TGTGCCAGTAGCAGGGACACCGGGGAGCTGTTTTTT. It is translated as CASSRDTGELFF. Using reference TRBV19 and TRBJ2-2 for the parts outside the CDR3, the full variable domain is DGGITQSPKYLFRKEGQNVTLSCEQNLNHDAMYWYRQDPGQGLRLIYYSQIVNDFQKGDIAEGYSVSREKKESFPLTVTSAQKNPTAFYLCASSRDTGELFFGEGSRLTVL.